Shown below are 6 T cell receptor beta chains from a single sample sequenced in a study of T cell responses to AZD1222 COVID-19 vaccine. This table comes from immunoSEQ multiplex PCR, and its TCRdb copy is limited to in-frame clones, with some not included. The data contain fewer than 200,000 clones, 85% to 90% of them singletons. The specimen was peripheral blood, collected on day 0 of AZD1222 vaccination. The receptor source for this set is an adult in good health.

The chain is built from TRBV3-1 (or the pseudogene TRBV3-2) and TRBJ2-1; 10 positions match TRBD1. Germline lookup yields CDR1 LGHDT and CDR2 YNNKEL (reference sequence). The CDR3 loop spans 15 amino acids. The junction had 5 bases not matched to a gene; V was cut back by 4 bases and J by 5 bases. The CDR3, as DNA: TGTGCCAGCAGCCGCGGACAGGGGGAACACAATGAGCAGTTCTTC. Protein: CASSRGQGEHNEQFF.

The rearrangement uses TRBV6-6 and TRBJ1-5, with D unclear. The CDR3 extends over 19 amino acids. Trimming stripped 5 bases from V and 1 base from J, with 24 bases between. Germline assignment: CDR1 MNHNY and CDR2 SVGAGI (reference sequence). The CDR3 bases are TGTGCCAGCAGTCCAATATCGCCAGACATTGGTGGGAGCAATCAGCCCCAGCATTTT. It is translated as CASSPISPDIGGSNQPQHF.

The V call is TRBV3-1 (or the pseudogene TRBV3-2), the J call TRBJ1-6; 8 bases agree with TRBD1. The CDR3 has 15 residues. The ends lost 3 bases at V and 10 bases at J; junction bases unmatched: 8. Germline CDR1 LGHDT, CDR2 YNNKEL (reference sequence). Written as DNA, the CDR3 is TGTGCCAGCAGCCACGGACAGGGAGGGACCTCACCCCTCCACTTT. Residues: CASSHGQGGTSPLHF.

CDR3 sequence (DNA): TGTGCCAGCAGACTCCGGACTAGCGGGGTGGAGACCCAGTACTTC. It translates to CASRLRTSGVETQYF. This rearrangement joins TRBV6-5 to TRBJ2-5; 12 nucleotides agree with TRBD2. Trimming took 6 bases from V and 5 from J; bases not matched to a gene: 7. CDR1 is MNHEY, CDR2 SVGAGI, per germline. The CDR3 is 15 residues long.

The CDR3 loop reads CASSIGQGLRQPQHF. In DNA form, the CDR3 reads TGTGCCAGTAGTATAGGGCAGGGGTTGCGTCAGCCCCAGCATTTT. The chain links TRBV19 to TRBJ1-5, with D perhaps matching TRBD1 (6 bases). V lost 1 base and J lost 6, with 13 bases in between. CDR3 length: 15 residues. CDR1 and CDR2 (germline): LNHDA, SQIVND (reference sequence).

The CDR3 spells CASTLGVFSGGRGHEQYF. CDR3 coding DNA: TGTGCCAGCACCTTGGGCGTCTTTAGTGGGGGGCGAGGCCACGAGCAGTACTTC. The genes are TRBV28 and TRBJ2-7; D may be TRBD1 or TRBD2 (6 bases each). V lost 7 bases, J lost 5 bases, and 30 bases lay in between. This CDR3 contains 18 residues. Germline V lookup: CDR1 MDHEN, CDR2 SYDVKM.